The entry below gives a single T cell receptor (beta chain) sequence along with its context. The V and J ends lost 8 bases and 3 bases respectively, with 23 bases between them. Germline lookup yields CDR1 SGHVS and CDR2 FQNEAQ. The CDR3 totals 16 residues. The data were obtained in a study of OX40 agonist ivuxolimab in advanced cancers. Method: immunoSEQ multiplex PCR; TCRdb's copy keeps in-frame clones and lacks some. The sample comprises 95,000 to 150,000 clones, around 92% of which are singletons, and roughly 0.8% rests with the top ten. The V call is TRBV7-8, the J call TRBJ2-7, with no clear D. The TCR sequence derives from an adult with an advanced solid tumor such as melanoma, head and neck, liver or kidney cancer. The sample was CD4+ or CD8+ T cells sorted from blood, taken in a trial of the OX40 agonist ivuxolimab. CDR3 nucleotide sequence: TGTGCCAGCCTACTCCGGTCGCGGCAGACCGTCTACGAGCAGTACTTC. Protein product: CASLLRSRQTVYEQYF.